This is a list of T cell receptor beta chains from one sample in a study of T cells in Graves' hyperthyroidism and ophthalmopathy. A single record per CDR3 protein comes from TCRdb applying MiXCR to the multiplex PCR reads. The sample consists of 330,000 or so distinct CDR3 sequences, 15% to 20% of them appearing once. Input material: blood. These receptors were obtained from a woman between 40 and 55 years old with Graves' ophthalmopathy. Both conserved end residues are part of each CDR3. Fields, in order: clone size, J gene, V gene, CDR3 length, CDR3 protein. Size tells how often a clone was seen (once, few, many) or the class of an expanded clone, and some rows leave it out.

. | TRBJ2-7 | TRBV6-5 | 14 | CASSYSGSWAEQYF
. | TRBJ1-5 | TRBV7-2 | 14 | CASSTDFSNQPQHF
. | TRBJ2-4 | TRBV27 | 16 | CASSLGGPRAANIQYF
many | TRBJ2-5 | TRBV6-5 | 13 | CASAPTPGGDQYF
many | TRBJ2-6 | TRBV20-1 | 15 | CSANSPGGGANVLTF
few | TRBJ2-2 | TRBV9 | 16 | CASSVEGGSVTGELFF
many | TRBJ2-5 | TRBV2 | 12 | CASSGWEETQYF
many | TRBJ2-7 | TRBV19 | 15 | CASSMYRGHIYEQYF
. | TRBJ1-3 | TRBV4-3 | 13 | CASSQSPRNTIYF
few | TRBJ2-7 | TRBV4-1 | 14 | CASSQESTLYEQYF
once | TRBJ1-3 | TRBV28 | 16 | CASSPEPWTSGNTIYF
many | TRBJ2-2 | TRBV5-1 | 16 | CASSLVGQGTTGELFF
. | TRBJ2-7 | TRBV11-2 | 16 | CASSSPGLALSYEQYF
. | TRBJ2-7 | TRBV2 | 15 | CASRRTESQSYEQYF
. | TRBJ2-2 | TRBV6-1 | 13 | CASSKQGPGELFF
many | TRBJ2-7 | TRBV6-1 | 17 | CASSEADRGPSHYEQYF
many | TRBJ2-7 | TRBV7-2 | 14 | CASSLSVKSYEQYF
many | TRBJ2-2 | TRBV6-5 | 15 | CASRGTGERTGELFF
many | TRBJ2-3 | TRBV7-8 | 15 | CASSLARFRTDTQYF
. | TRBJ2-5 | TRBV6-5 | 16 | CASSYSRFAGGETQYF
many | TRBJ2-5 | TRBV6-2/TRBV6-3 | 15 | CASSYLVGGQETQYF
many | TRBJ2-7 | TRBV3-1 | 13 | CASSQAQRVEQYF
many | TRBJ1-1 | TRBV20-1 | 11 | CSASPSTEAFF
. | TRBJ2-2 | TRBV6-1 | 12 | CASDSTAGELFF
. | TRBJ1-1 | TRBV11-2 | 16 | CASSLDRAGWGSEAFF
. | TRBJ2-7 | TRBV30 | 12 | CAWSSGGVEQYF
many | TRBJ1-5 | TRBV24-1 | 14 | CATSADRGNQPQHF
. | TRBJ1-1 | TRBV5-1 | 13 | CASKNVVNTEAFF
many | TRBJ2-2 | TRBV19 | 12 | CASSIAPGELFF